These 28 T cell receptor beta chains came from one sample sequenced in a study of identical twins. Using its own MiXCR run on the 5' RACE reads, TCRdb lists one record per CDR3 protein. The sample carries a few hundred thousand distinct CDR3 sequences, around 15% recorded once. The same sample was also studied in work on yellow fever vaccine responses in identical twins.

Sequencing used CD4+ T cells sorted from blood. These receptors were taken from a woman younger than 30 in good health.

This chain's CDR3 is CSARGGQSYEQYV. Written as DNA, the CDR3 is TGCAGTGCTAGGGGCGGCCAATCCTACGAGCAGTACGTC. V gene TRBV20-1 combines with J gene TRBJ2-7; unclear D gene. This CDR3 has 13 residues. V was trimmed by 3 bases and J by 1 base, leaving 10 bases between them. CDR1 DFQATT and CDR2 SNEGSKA come from the germline V gene (reference sequence).

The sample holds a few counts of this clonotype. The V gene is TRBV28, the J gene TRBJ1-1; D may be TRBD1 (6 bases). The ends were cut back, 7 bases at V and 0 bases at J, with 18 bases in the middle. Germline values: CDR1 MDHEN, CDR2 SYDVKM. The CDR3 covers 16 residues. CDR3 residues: CASKPAGAGMNTEAFF. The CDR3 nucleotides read TGTGCCAGCAAACCCGCGGGGGCTGGGATGAACACTGAAGCTTTCTTT.

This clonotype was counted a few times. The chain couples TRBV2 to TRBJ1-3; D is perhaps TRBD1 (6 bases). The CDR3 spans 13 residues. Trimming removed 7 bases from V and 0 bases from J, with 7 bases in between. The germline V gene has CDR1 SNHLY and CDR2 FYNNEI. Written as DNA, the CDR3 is TGTGCCAGCATCAGGGGCTCTGGAAACACCATATATTTT. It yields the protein CASIRGSGNTIYF.

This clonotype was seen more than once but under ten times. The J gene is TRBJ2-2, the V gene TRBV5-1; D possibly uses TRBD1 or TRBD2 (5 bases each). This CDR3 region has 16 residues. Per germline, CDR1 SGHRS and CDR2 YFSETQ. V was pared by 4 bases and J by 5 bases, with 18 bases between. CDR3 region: CASSRVRDQGTGELFF. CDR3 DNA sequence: TGCGCCAGCAGCCGGGTCCGGGATCAGGGAACCGGGGAGCTGTTTTTT.

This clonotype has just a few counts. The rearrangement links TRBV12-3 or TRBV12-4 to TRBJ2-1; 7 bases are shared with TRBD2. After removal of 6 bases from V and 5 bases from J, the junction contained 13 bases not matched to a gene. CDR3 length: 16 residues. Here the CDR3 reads CASSLGRAAPHNEQFF. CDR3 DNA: TGTGCCAGCAGCCTGGGGAGGGCCGCCCCCCACAATGAGCAGTTCTTC.

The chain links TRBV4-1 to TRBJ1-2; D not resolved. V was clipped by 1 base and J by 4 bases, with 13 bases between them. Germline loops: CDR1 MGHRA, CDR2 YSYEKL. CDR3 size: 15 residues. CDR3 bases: TGCGCCAGCAGCCAAGGCGTCCGGCCAGTCTATGGCTACACCTTC. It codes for CASSQGVRPVYGYTF.

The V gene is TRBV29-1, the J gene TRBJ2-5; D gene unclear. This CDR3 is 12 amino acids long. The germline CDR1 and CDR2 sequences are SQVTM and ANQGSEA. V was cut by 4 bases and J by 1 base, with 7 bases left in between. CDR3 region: CSVVQAQETQYF. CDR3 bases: TGCAGCGTTGTCCAGGCCCAAGAGACCCAGTACTTC.

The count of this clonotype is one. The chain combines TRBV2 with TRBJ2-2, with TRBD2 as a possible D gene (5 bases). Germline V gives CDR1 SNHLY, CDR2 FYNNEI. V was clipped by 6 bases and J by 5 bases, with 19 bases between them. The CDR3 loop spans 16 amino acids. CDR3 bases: TGTGCCAGCAGCCTCGACTCGACCAGAGGGACCGGGGAGCTGTTTTTT. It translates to CASSLDSTRGTGELFF.

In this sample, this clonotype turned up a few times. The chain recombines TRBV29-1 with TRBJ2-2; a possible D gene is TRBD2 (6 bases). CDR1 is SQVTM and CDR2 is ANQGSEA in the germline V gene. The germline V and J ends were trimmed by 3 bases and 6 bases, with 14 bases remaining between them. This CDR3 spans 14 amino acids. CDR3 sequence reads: CSVETDYAPGELFF. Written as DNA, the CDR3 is TGCAGCGTTGAGACGGACTATGCCCCCGGGGAGCTGTTTTTT.

CDR3 protein: CSARTPVAGGPDTQYF. CDR3 coding DNA: TGCAGTGCTAGGACCCCGGTAGCGGGGGGGCCGGATACGCAGTATTTT. The chain joins TRBV20-1 to TRBJ2-3; 11 bases align to TRBD2. The CDR3 contains 16 residues. Germline trimming cut 3 bases from V and 6 bases from J; bases unmatched to any gene: 11. Looked up from germline, CDR1 is DFQATT and CDR2 is SNEGSKA (reference sequence).

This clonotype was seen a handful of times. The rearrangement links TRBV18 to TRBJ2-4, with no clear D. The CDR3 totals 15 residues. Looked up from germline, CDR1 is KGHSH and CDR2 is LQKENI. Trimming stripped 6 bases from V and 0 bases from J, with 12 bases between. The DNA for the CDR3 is TGTGCCAGCTCCCCTACAGCGATAGCCAAAAACATTCAGTACTTC. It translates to CASSPTAIAKNIQYF.

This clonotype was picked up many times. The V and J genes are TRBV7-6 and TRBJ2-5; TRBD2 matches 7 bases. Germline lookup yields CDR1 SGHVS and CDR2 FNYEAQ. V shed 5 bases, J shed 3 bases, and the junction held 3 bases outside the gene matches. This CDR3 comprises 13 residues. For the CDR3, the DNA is TGTGCCAGCAGCCTGGGACTAAAAGAGACCCAGTACTTC. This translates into CASSLGLKETQYF.

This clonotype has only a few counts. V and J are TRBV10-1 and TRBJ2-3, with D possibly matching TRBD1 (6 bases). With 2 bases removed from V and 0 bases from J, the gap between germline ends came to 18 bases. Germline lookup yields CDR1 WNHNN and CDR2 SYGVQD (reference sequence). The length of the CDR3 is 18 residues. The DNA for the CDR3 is TGCGCCAGCAGTGAGATCCCTGGGGGCCCAGGGAGCACAGATACGCAGTATTTT. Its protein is CASSEIPGGPGSTDTQYF.

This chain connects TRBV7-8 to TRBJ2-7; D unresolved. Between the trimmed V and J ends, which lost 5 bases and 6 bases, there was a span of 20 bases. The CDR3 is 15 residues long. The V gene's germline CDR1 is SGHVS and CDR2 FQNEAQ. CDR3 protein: CASSRGPTLMLEQYF. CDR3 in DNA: TGTGCCAGCAGCCGAGGCCCGACCCTGATGCTCGAGCAGTACTTC.

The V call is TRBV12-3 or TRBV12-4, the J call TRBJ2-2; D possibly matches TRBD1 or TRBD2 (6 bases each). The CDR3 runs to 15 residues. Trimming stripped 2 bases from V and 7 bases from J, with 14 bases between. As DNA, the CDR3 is TGTGCCAGCAGTTTATTACGGGGGCAAGGCGGGGAGCTGTTTTTT. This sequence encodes CASSLLRGQGGELFF.

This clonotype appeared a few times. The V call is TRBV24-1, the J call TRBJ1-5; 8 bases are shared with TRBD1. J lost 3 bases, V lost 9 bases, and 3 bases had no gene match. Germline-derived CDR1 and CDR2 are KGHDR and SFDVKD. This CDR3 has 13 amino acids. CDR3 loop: CATGQGNNQPQHF. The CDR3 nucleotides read TGTGCCACCGGACAGGGAAACAATCAGCCCCAGCATTTT.

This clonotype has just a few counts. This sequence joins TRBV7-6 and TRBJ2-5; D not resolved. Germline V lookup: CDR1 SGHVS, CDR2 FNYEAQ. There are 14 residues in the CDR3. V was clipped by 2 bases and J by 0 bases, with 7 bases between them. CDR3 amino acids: CASSLPPNQETQYF. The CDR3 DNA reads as TGTGCCAGCAGCTTACCCCCAAACCAAGAGACCCAGTACTTC.

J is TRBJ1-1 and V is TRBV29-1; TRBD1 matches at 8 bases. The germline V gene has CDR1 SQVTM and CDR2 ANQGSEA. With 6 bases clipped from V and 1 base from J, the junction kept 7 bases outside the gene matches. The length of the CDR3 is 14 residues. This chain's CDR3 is CSVGQGLGNTEAFF. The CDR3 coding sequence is TGCAGCGTAGGACAGGGTTTGGGGAACACTGAAGCTTTCTTT.

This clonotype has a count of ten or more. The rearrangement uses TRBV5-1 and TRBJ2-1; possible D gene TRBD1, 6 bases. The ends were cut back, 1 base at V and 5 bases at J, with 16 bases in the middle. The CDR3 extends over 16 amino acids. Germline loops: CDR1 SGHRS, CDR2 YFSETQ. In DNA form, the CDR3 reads TGCGCCAGCAGCTTGTGGGAAGGGACAAGCAACAATGAGCAGTTCTTC. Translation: CASSLWEGTSNNEQFF. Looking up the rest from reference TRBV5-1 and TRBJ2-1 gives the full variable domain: KAGVTQTPRYLIKTRGQQVTLSCSPISGHRSVSWYQQTPGQGLQFLFEYFSETQRNKGNFPGRFSGRQFSNSRSEMNVSTLELGDSALYLCASSLWEGTSNNEQFFGPGTRLTVL.

CDR3 region: CASREDPSGFAGELFF. In DNA form, the CDR3 reads TGCGCCAGCAGGGAAGACCCAAGCGGGTTCGCCGGGGAGCTGTTTTTT. The rearrangement links TRBV5-1 to TRBJ2-2, with D perhaps matching TRBD2 (6 bases). Germline loops: CDR1 SGHRS, CDR2 YFSETQ. V lost 5 bases and J 6 bases, leaving 20 bases between the germline ends. The CDR3 length is 16 residues.

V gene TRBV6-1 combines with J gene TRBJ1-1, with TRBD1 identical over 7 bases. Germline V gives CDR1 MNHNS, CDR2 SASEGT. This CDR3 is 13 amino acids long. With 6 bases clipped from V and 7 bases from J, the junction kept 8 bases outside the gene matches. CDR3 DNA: TGTGCCAGCAGCCCAAGGACAGGCCATGAAGCTTTCTTT. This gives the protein CASSPRTGHEAFF.

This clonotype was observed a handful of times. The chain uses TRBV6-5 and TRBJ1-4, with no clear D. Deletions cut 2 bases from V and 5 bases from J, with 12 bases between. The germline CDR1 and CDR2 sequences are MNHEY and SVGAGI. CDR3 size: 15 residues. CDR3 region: CASSYLGKGNEKLFF. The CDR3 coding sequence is TGTGCCAGCAGTTACCTTGGGAAAGGCAATGAAAAACTGTTTTTT.

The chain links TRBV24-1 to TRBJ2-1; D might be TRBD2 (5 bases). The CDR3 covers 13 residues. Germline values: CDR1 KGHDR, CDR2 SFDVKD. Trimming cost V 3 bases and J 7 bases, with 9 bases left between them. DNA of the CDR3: TGTGCCACCAGTGATATACTAGGGAATGAGCAGTTCTTC. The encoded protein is CATSDILGNEQFF.

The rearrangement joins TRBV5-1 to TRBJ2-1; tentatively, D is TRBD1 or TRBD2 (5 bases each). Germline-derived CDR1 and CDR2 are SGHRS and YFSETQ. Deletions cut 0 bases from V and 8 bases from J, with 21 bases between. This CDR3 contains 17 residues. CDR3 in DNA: TGCGCCAGCAGCTTGGGACCCGGCGGGCCGGGACCCCATGAGCAGTTCTTC. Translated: CASSLGPGGPGPHEQFF.

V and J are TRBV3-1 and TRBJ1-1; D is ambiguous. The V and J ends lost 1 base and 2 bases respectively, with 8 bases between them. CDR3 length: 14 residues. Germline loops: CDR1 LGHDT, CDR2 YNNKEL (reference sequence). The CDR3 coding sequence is TGTGCCAGCAGCCAAGTCGGCAGTAACACTGAAGCTTTCTTT. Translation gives CASSQVGSNTEAFF.

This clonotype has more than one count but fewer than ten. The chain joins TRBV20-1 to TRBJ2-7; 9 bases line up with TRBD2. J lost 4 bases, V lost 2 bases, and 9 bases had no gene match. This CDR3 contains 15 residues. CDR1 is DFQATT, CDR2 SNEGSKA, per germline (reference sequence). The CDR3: CSARPSKAGGYEQYF. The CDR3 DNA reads TGCAGTGCTAGACCCTCGAAAGCGGGAGGTTACGAGCAGTACTTC.

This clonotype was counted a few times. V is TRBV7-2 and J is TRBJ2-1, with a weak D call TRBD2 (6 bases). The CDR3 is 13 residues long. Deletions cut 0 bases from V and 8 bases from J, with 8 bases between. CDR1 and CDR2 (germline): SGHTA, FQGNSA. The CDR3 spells CASSLARRDEQFF. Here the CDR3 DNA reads TGTGCCAGCAGCTTAGCCCGGAGGGATGAGCAGTTCTTC.

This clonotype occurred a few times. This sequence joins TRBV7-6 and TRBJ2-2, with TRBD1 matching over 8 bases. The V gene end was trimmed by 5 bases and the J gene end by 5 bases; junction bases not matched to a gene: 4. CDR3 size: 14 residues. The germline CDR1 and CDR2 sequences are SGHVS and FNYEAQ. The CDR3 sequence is CASSPRTGTGELFF. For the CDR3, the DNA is TGTGCCAGCAGCCCACGGACAGGGACCGGGGAGCTGTTTTTT.